This T cell receptor beta chain is drawn from a study of T-cell reconstitution after alpha-beta-depleted transplantation in children. With 6 bases clipped from V and 7 bases from J, the junction kept 9 bases outside the gene matches. The CDR3 sequence is 16 residues long. Unique molecular identifiers were used in preparing the TCRbeta library. Each CDR3 protein is one row after TCRdb ran MiXCR on the PCR reads. In the table there are 420,000 or so distinct CDR3 sequences, around 9.9% of which are singletons. The TCR was taken from a human donor who donated a stem cell graft to a child with acute myeloid leukemia. The sample in question was PBMCs from the stem cell graft donor, obtained from the stem cell graft. V usage is TRBV12-3 or TRBV12-4 and J usage is TRBJ2-2; 12 bases align to TRBD2. CDR3 sequence: CASRRASGRAVGELFF. In nucleotides, the CDR3 is TGTGCCAGCAGGCGAGCTAGCGGGAGGGCGGTCGGGGAGCTGTTTTTT.